The table lists the clone carrying this T cell receptor (beta chain) with a few counts. The antigen remains unidentified. The data stem from a study of T-cell memory formation after mild COVID-19. The wider study: The two donors had largely donor-specific TCR clusters. Study conclusions and caveats: The CD4+ clones that contracted clustered mainly within CM and EM, and the CD8+ clones concentrated in EMRA. Whereas later expanders leaned CD4+, clones contracting day 15 to 85 showed a balanced CD4/CD8 makeup.

From the 5' RACE reads, TCRdb called clonotypes with MiXCR, one entry per CDR3 protein. The sample yields about 140,000 distinct CDR3 sequences, 11% to 15% seen once. Per the germline V gene, CDR1 is SQVTM and CDR2 is ANQGSEA. V shed 0 bases and J shed 0 bases, with 12 bases lying between them. The CDR3 consists of 16 residues. The receptor comes from an adult woman who had mild COVID-19 (a few samples of this study predate the infection). Cell type and time point are not known. Sequencing was carried out using PBMCs or a T cell subset sorted from them (not recorded which). The V call is TRBV29-1, the J call TRBJ2-1; the D gene is possibly TRBD2 (5 bases). In nucleotides, the CDR3 is TGCAGCGTTGAAGACGTAGCGAGCAGCTCCTACAATGAGCAGTTCTTC. This sequence encodes CSVEDVASSSYNEQFF.